The 26 T cell receptor beta chains below all came from one sample that was sequenced in a study of T-cell memory formation after mild COVID-19. TCRdb recomputed calls from the 5' RACE reads with MiXCR, one row per CDR3 protein. This sample has roughly 320,000 distinct CDR3 sequences, with 25% to 30% found just once. Sequenced material: PBMCs or a T cell subset sorted from them (not recorded which). Every receptor here comes from an adult woman who had mild COVID-19 (a few samples of this study predate the infection). Cell type and time point are not known.

This clonotype was seen only a few times. V gene TRBV4-2 combines with J gene TRBJ2-7; D uncertain. The CDR3 extends over 15 amino acids. Germline CDR1 is LGHNA and CDR2 is YNFKEQ. Trimming removed 3 bases at V and 0 bases at J, with 12 bases between. The CDR3 DNA reads as TGTGCCAGCAGCCAGTCCCCCGGGCCCTCCTACGAGCAGTACTTC. It codes for CASSQSPGPSYEQYF.

This clonotype was seen a few times. The chain joins TRBV5-4 to TRBJ2-3, with a tentative D call TRBD2 (6 bases). The V and J ends lost 2 bases and 3 bases respectively, with 16 bases between them. CDR3 size: 16 residues. CDR1 and CDR2 from the germline V gene are SGHNT and YYREEE (reference sequence). DNA for the CDR3: TGTGCCAGCAGCTTACCGGGACCCGGGGGAACAGATACGCAGTATTTT. Its translation is CASSLPGPGGTDTQYF.

This clonotype was seen more than once but under ten times. This chain joins TRBV11-2 and TRBJ1-6; 9 bases are shared with TRBD1. The CDR3 length is 15 residues. Unmatched junction bases numbered 8, after V lost 5 bases and J lost 9 bases. Per germline, CDR1 SGHAT and CDR2 FQNNGV. The CDR3 region has the DNA TGTGCCAGCAGCCCGGGACAGGGTATGGGTTCACCCCTCCACTTT. Translated: CASSPGQGMGSPLHF.

This clonotype has more than one count but fewer than ten. The rearrangement links TRBV6-6 to TRBJ2-4; possibly TRBD2 for D (5 bases). V lost 7 bases and J 6 bases, leaving 13 bases between the germline ends. The CDR3 has 13 residues. The germline V gene has CDR1 MNHNY and CDR2 SVGAGI (reference sequence). Here the CDR3 reads CASTKEERNIQYF. The CDR3 nucleotides are TGTGCCAGCACCAAGGAGGAGAGAAACATTCAGTACTTC.

J is TRBJ1-5 and V is TRBV6-2 or TRBV6-3, with 7 positions matching TRBD1. Trimming took 8 bases from V and 3 from J; bases not matched to a gene: 10. CDR3 length: 15 amino acids. CDR1 is MNHEY, CDR2 SVGEGT, per germline. This chain's CDR3 is CASRNDRASNQPQHF. CDR3 sequence (DNA): TGTGCCAGCCGCAACGACAGGGCCTCCAATCAGCCCCAGCATTTT.

This clonotype occurred a few times. The V gene is TRBV9, the J gene TRBJ2-7; tentative D call: TRBD1 (6 bases). Germline V gene sequence: CDR1 SGDLS, CDR2 YYNGEE. Trimming left V 3 bases short and J 0 bases short, with 13 bases between. CDR3 size: 15 residues. The CDR3 DNA reads as TGTGCCAGCAGCGCGCGGCAGGGGATCTCCTACGAGCAGTACTTC. Its protein is CASSARQGISYEQYF.

The chain recombines TRBV20-1 with TRBJ1-1, with D perhaps TRBD1 (6 bases). The CDR3 is 14 residues long. Trimming shortened V by 5 bases and J by 3 bases, and 16 bases separated the two germline ends. Germline CDR1 reads DFQATT; CDR2 reads SNEGSKA (reference sequence). The CDR3 reads CSASTGRRDTEAFF. Written as DNA, the CDR3 is TGCAGTGCTTCAACAGGGAGACGAGACACTGAAGCTTTCTTT.

Here the CDR3 DNA reads TGTGCCTTTCGAGGGACTAGCGGGAAGGTCGGGGAGCTGTTTTTT. Amino acid sequence: CAFRGTSGKVGELFF. The rearrangement joins TRBV30 to TRBJ2-2; 13 bases agree with TRBD2. This CDR3 comprises 15 residues. The ends lost 7 bases at V and 7 bases at J; junction bases unmatched: 9. CDR1 GTSNPN and CDR2 SVGIG come from the germline V gene (reference sequence). Using reference TRBV30 and TRBJ2-2 for the parts outside the CDR3, the full variable domain is SQTIHQWPATLVQPVGSPLSLECTVEGTSNPNLYWYRQAAGRGLQLLFYSVGIGQISSEVPQNLSASRPQDRQFILSSKKLLLSDSGFYLCAFRGTSGKVGELFFGEGSRLTVL.

The V gene is TRBV24-1, the J gene TRBJ2-1; D is possibly TRBD1 (6 bases). Germline values: CDR1 KGHDR, CDR2 SFDVKD. The V end was cut by 4 bases, the J end by 1 base, with 13 bases between. There are 16 residues in the CDR3. This chain's CDR3 is CATSDNRDVSYNEQFF. The CDR3 bases are TGTGCCACCAGTGACAACAGGGATGTATCCTACAATGAGCAGTTCTTC.

This clonotype has ten or more counts. The CDR3 sequence is CASSLGLAATYEQYF. DNA for the CDR3: TGCGCCAGCAGCCTGGGACTAGCGGCCACCTACGAGCAGTACTTC. The chain combines TRBV5-1 with TRBJ2-7, with 11 nucleotides matching TRBD2. The germline CDR1 and CDR2 sequences are SGHRS and YFSETQ. With 4 bases clipped from V and 2 bases from J, the junction kept 5 bases outside the gene matches. This CDR3 region has 15 residues.

This clonotype has more than one count but fewer than ten. This chain connects TRBV5-1 to TRBJ1-5; 10 bases agree with TRBD1. Germline CDR1 reads SGHRS; CDR2 reads YFSETQ. There are 16 residues in the CDR3. With V trimmed by 2 bases and J by 0 bases, 2 bases remained unmatched. The CDR3 reads CASSFGTGDSNQPQHF. DNA of the CDR3: TGCGCCAGCAGCTTTGGGACAGGGGATAGCAATCAGCCCCAGCATTTT.

The V call is TRBV7-8, the J call TRBJ2-3; 10 nucleotides agree with TRBD1. Per germline, CDR1 SGHVS and CDR2 FQNEAQ. With 5 bases clipped from V and 3 bases from J, the junction kept 8 bases outside the gene matches. The CDR3 sequence is 16 residues long. CDR3 residues: CASSRVGTGATDTQYF. The CDR3 DNA reads TGTGCCAGCAGCCGGGTAGGGACAGGGGCGACAGATACGCAGTATTTT.

The CDR3 DNA follows: TGTGCCAGCACCTTGGGACAGGGGAACACTGAAGCTTTCTTT. This codes for CASTLGQGNTEAFF. This chain joins TRBV9 and TRBJ1-1; the match to TRBD1 covers 9 bases. Trimming took 6 bases from V and 1 from J; bases not matched to a gene: 4. CDR3 size: 14 residues. CDR1 is SGDLS, CDR2 YYNGEE, per germline.

V gene TRBV30 combines with J gene TRBJ2-5, with TRBD2 matching 16 bases. The germline CDR1 and CDR2 sequences are GTSNPN and SVGIG (reference sequence). Unmatched junction bases numbered 12, after V lost 8 bases and J lost 3 bases. The CDR3 runs to 17 residues. CDR3 in amino acids: CARASGGLAGGKETQYF. In nucleotides, the CDR3 is TGTGCCCGCGCATCAGGGGGACTAGCGGGGGGGAAAGAGACCCAGTACTTC.

This clonotype was observed a few times. V gene TRBV5-1 combines with J gene TRBJ2-5; weak D call: TRBD1 (5 bases). In germline, CDR1 is SGHRS, CDR2 YFSETQ. Trimming left V 4 bases short and J 1 base short, with 11 bases between. The CDR3 is 14 residues long. The CDR3 region is CASSDGHSQETQYF. The CDR3, as DNA: TGCGCCAGCAGCGATGGACATTCCCAAGAGACCCAGTACTTC.

There are a few counts of this clonotype. The V gene is TRBV7-2, the J gene TRBJ1-5, with D unclear. The CDR3 is 12 amino acids. Germline assignment: CDR1 SGHTA and CDR2 FQGNSA. V was shortened by 4 bases and J by 4 bases, with 5 bases between the two germline ends. The CDR3 reads CASSSLNQPQHF. The DNA for the CDR3 is TGTGCCAGCAGCTCCCTAAATCAGCCCCAGCATTTT. Full variable domain (rest looked up from reference TRBV7-2 and TRBJ1-5): GAGVSQSPSNKVTEKGKDVELRCDPISGHTALYWYRQSLGQGLEFLIYFQGNSAPDKSGLPSDRFSAERTGGSVSTLTIQRTQQEDSAVYLCASSSLNQPQHFGDGTRLSIL.

V usage is TRBV12-3 or TRBV12-4 and J usage is TRBJ2-7; 9 bases are a match to TRBD1. With V trimmed by 3 bases and J by 2 bases, 5 bases remained unmatched. The CDR3 has 15 residues. As DNA, the CDR3 is TGTGCCAGCAGTTTTGACAGGGGGGACCCCTACGAGCAGTACTTC. Its translation: CASSFDRGDPYEQYF.

This chain links TRBV2 with TRBJ2-7; D perhaps matches TRBD2 (7 bases). The CDR3 loop spans 15 amino acids. Trimming removed 3 bases from V and 0 bases from J, with 12 bases in between. The germline V gene has CDR1 SNHLY and CDR2 FYNNEI. CDR3 residues: CASSEGGASSYEQYF. The CDR3 nucleotides read TGTGCCAGCAGTGAGGGGGGGGCCAGCTCCTACGAGCAGTACTTC.

The chain uses TRBV20-1 and TRBJ1-1; D might be TRBD1 (5 bases). Germline CDR1 and CDR2: DFQATT and SNEGSKA (reference sequence). This CDR3 is built from 13 residues. Trimming took 4 bases from V and 4 from J, leaving 13 bases between them. CDR3 sequence reads: CSAKVRVITEAFF. In nucleotides, the CDR3 is TGCAGTGCTAAGGTCAGGGTGATCACTGAAGCTTTCTTT.

J is TRBJ2-7 and V is TRBV10-3; TRBD1 or TRBD2 may be the D gene (5 bases each). Germline values: CDR1 ENHRY, CDR2 SYGVKD. The CDR3 is 15 residues long. Trimming shortened V by 3 bases and J by 2 bases, and 14 bases separated the two germline ends. This CDR3 is CAISDIGTETYEQYF. The DNA of the CDR3 is TGTGCCATCAGTGATATCGGGACGGAGACCTACGAGCAGTACTTC.

This chain connects TRBV18 to TRBJ2-3; D is ambiguous. V was clipped by 5 bases and J by 2 bases, with 14 bases between them. In germline, CDR1 is KGHSH, CDR2 LQKENI. The length of the CDR3 is 15 residues. CDR3 amino acids: CASSSSKSDTDTQYF. In DNA, the CDR3 is TGTGCCAGCTCAAGTTCCAAATCAGACACAGATACGCAGTATTTT.

This rearrangement joins TRBV24-1 to TRBJ1-2; possibly TRBD1 for D (6 bases). In germline, CDR1 is KGHDR, CDR2 SFDVKD. This CDR3 spans 13 amino acids. The ends were cut back, 7 bases at V and 6 bases at J, with 14 bases in the middle. The CDR3 DNA sequence: TGTGCCACCAGGGCAGGGGAAAGCAATGGCTACACCTTC. It is translated as CATRAGESNGYTF.

The V gene is TRBV19, the J gene TRBJ2-7; tentatively, D is TRBD2 (6 bases). Germline lookup yields CDR1 LNHDA and CDR2 SQIVND (reference sequence). The length of the CDR3 is 15 residues. The ends were cut back, 6 bases at V and 3 bases at J, with 18 bases in the middle. CDR3 sequence reads: CASRRLATGDYEQYF. CDR3 DNA sequence: TGTGCCAGTAGGAGGCTAGCAACGGGGGACTACGAGCAGTACTTC.

The chain has TRBV4-3 and TRBJ2-7; the match to TRBD2 covers 8 bases. V was pared by 0 bases and J by 7 bases, with 11 bases of the junction left unmatched. The germline V gene has CDR1 LGHNA and CDR2 YSLEER. This CDR3 has 16 residues. The CDR3, as DNA: TGCGCCAGCAGCCAAGATTTGGCGGGAGGTTCCAAAGAGCAGTACTTC. Its protein is CASSQDLAGGSKEQYF.

This clonotype turned up a few times. The chain uses TRBV29-1 and TRBJ2-5; D perhaps matches TRBD2 (6 bases). This CDR3 region has 21 residues. Germline loops: CDR1 SQVTM, CDR2 ANQGSEA. V was trimmed by 4 bases and J by 4 bases, leaving 37 bases between them. The CDR3 is CSVATSLVYGRYSEGRETQYF. In DNA form, the CDR3 reads TGCAGCGTTGCTACCTCCTTAGTTTACGGGAGATATTCGGAGGGAAGAGAGACCCAGTACTTC.

This chain connects TRBV12-3 or TRBV12-4 to TRBJ1-2, with 8 nucleotides matching TRBD1. This CDR3 is built from 14 residues. V dropped 0 bases and J dropped 6; count of bases not matched to a gene: 3. The DNA for the CDR3 is TGTGCCAGCAGTTTAGCACAGGGGGACCATGGCTACACCTTC. Translated, it gives CASSLAQGDHGYTF.